Given below is one TCR beta chain in context. As yet, its antigen is unknown. The sample comes from a study of T cell responses to AZD1222 COVID-19 vaccine. Study-level points and caveats: It should be noted that donors were predominantly white British and more often female, and clonal diversity was possibly underestimated. There were repertoire samples only from the period after the peak T cell response. Spike as a whole was targeted by vaccine-associated CD4 TCRs, dominant at 160-218 and 743-854.

TCRdb's table, derived via immunoSEQ multiplex PCR, lists solely in-frame clones and lacks some. The sample includes approximately 200,000 clones, just over 90% of them seen just once. V gave up 7 bases and J gave up 1 base, with 7 bases separating them. Germline V gene sequence: CDR1 SNHLY, CDR2 FYNNEI. The CDR3 loop spans 12 amino acids. The chain links TRBV2 to TRBJ1-1; D is unresolved. The input for sequencing was peripheral blood, taken 28 days after the second AZD1222 dose. The sequence came from an adult who received the AZD1222 COVID-19 vaccine. This CDR3 reads CASTVGNTEAFF. CDR3 nucleotides: TGTGCCAGCACCGTTGGGAACACTGAAGCTTTCTTT. Variable domain in full (rest from reference TRBV2 and TRBJ1-1): EPEVTQTPSHQVTQMGQEVILRCVPISNHLYFYWYRQILGQKVEFLVSFYNNEISEKSEIFDDQFSVERPDGSNFTLKIRSTKLEDSAMYFCASTVGNTEAFFGQGTRLTVV.